The clone carrying this T cell receptor beta chain was found once. The target antigen is unknown. These data belong to a study of STAT3 mutations in large granular lymphocyte leukemia. In the study overall: Roughly half of the longitudinally sequenced T-LGLL patients carried detectable canonical activating STAT3 mutations. Immunosuppressive therapy was given to more than half of T-LGLL patients. Regarding the study as a whole: At least one immunodominant TCR beta clonotype appeared in every T-cell large granular lymphocyte leukemia patient. Clonal expansion was inferred from other time points because no sample existed at each clone's first appearance.

The data were produced by immunoSEQ multiplex PCR, yet TCRdb's version contains in-frame clones alone and is incomplete. The sample lists roughly 5,400 clones, just under 95% occurring once. The source is a man between 60 and 75 years old with T-cell large granular lymphocyte leukemia. Some clones in this sample may be carry-over from other donors' samples. Input material: peripheral blood mononuclear cells.

CDR3 sequence (DNA): TGTGCCAGCAGTTTGGGACAGGGGTACTATGGCTACACCTTC. Amino acid sequence: CASSLGQGYYGYTF. This chain links TRBV6-5 with TRBJ1-2, with 10 bases identical to TRBD1. Germline CDR1 is MNHEY and CDR2 is SVGAGI. V gave up 4 bases and J gave up 3 bases; unmatched junction bases: 2. The CDR3 is made up of 14 amino acids.